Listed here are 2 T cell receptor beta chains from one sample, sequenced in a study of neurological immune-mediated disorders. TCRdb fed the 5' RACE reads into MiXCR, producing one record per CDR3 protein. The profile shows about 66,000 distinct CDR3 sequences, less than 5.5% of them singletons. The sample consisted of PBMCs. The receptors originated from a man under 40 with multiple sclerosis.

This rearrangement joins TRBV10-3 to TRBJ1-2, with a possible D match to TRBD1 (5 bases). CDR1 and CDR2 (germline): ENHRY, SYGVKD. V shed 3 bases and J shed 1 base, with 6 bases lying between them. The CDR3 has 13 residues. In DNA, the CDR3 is TGTGCCATCAGTGACAGGGTTAACTATGGCTACACCTTC. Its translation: CAISDRVNYGYTF.

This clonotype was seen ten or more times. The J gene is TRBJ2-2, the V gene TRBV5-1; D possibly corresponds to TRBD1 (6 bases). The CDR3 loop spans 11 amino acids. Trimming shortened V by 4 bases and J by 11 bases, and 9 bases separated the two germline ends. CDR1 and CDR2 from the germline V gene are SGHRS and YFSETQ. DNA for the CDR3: TGCGCCAGCAGCCGTGGGACAGAGCTGTTTTTT. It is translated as CASSRGTELFF.